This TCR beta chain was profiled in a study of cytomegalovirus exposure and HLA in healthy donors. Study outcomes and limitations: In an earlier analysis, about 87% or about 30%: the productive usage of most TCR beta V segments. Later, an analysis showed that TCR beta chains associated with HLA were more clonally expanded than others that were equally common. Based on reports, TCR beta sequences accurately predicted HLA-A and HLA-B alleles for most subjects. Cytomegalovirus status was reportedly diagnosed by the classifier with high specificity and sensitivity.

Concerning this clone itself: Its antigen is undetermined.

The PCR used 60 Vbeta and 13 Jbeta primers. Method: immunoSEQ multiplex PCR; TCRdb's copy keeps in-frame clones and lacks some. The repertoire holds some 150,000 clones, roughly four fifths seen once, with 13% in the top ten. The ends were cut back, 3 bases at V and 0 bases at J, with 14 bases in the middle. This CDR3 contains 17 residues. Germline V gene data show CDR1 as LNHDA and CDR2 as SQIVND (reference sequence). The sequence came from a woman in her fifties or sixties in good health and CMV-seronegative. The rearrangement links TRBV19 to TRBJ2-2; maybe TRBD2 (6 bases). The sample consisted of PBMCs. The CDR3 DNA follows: TGTGCCAGTAGTATCGGTCTAGCGTACACGAACACCGGGGAGCTGTTTTTT. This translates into CASSIGLAYTNTGELFF.